This is a list of T cell receptor beta chains from one sample in a study of cytomegalovirus exposure and HLA in healthy donors. Profiled with immunoSEQ multiplex PCR; TCRdb holds only in-frame clones, not every one. Of 130,000 to 150,000 clones in the sample, over 60% were seen once. Input material: PBMCs. These receptors were collected from a woman in her thirties in good health and CMV-seropositive. Each CDR3 is given with its conserved first and last residue. Each record gives: V gene, CDR3 protein.

V gene: TRBV29-1
CDR3 protein: CSGATGSSTDTQYF

V gene: TRBV7-6
CDR3 protein: CASSLVPSSGANGLTF

V gene: TRBV6-5
CDR3 protein: CASSSPGSNQPQHF

V gene: TRBV7-6
CDR3 protein: CASSLGTSGAFYEQYF

V gene: TRBV7-8
CDR3 protein: CASSRKSSGELFF

V gene: TRBV7-2
CDR3 protein: CASSFLSGNTEAFF

V gene: TRBV21-1
CDR3 protein: CASSKVCLRDRYNEQFF

V gene: TRBV7-9
CDR3 protein: CASSATGPGELFF

V gene: TRBV9
CDR3 protein: CASSARLGAAEAFF

V gene: TRBV7-9
CDR3 protein: CASSRRGTLGQQYF

V gene: TRBV6-6
CDR3 protein: CASSYYQAKPYNEQFF

V gene: TRBV11-2
CDR3 protein: CASSLNRGADSPLHF

V gene: TRBV6-6
CDR3 protein: CASSSHSEPYNEQFF

V gene: TRBV7-9
CDR3 protein: CASSLGAKKTQYF

V gene: TRBV7-2
CDR3 protein: CASSLRGISQPQHF

V gene: TRBV5-1
CDR3 protein: CASSLSSRQMNTEAFF

V gene: TRBV2
CDR3 protein: CASKKGQGGSEQYF

V gene: TRBV4-1
CDR3 protein: CASSHRTLTSNYGYTF

V gene: TRBV18
CDR3 protein: CASSPQTARRNTEAFF

V gene: TRBV27
CDR3 protein: CASSPITGSNTEAFF

V gene: TRBV2
CDR3 protein: CASSETGSYGYTF

V gene: TRBV7-9
CDR3 protein: CASSLDFGTVSYEQYF

V gene: TRBV7-7
CDR3 protein: CASSSTSGVSSYNEQFF

V gene: TRBV5-1
CDR3 protein: CASSLASESDTQYF